This passage covers 10 T cell receptor beta chains from one sample sequenced in a study of shared clonotypes between healthy human individuals. Libraries were prepared by immunoSEQ multiplex PCR; TCRdb keeps only in-frame clonotypes and omits some of them. The table lists 2 million to 2.5 million clones, approximately 94% of them singletons. The source material was naive CD4+ T cells sorted from blood. Regarding subset: CD45RA+ positively selected. The source is a man in his late teens or twenties in good health.

V gene TRBV7-6 combines with J gene TRBJ2-3; 11 bases align to TRBD2. With V trimmed by 2 bases and J by 1 base, 2 bases remained unmatched. The CDR3 is 16 amino acids. Germline V gene data show CDR1 as SGHVS and CDR2 as FNYEAQ. As DNA, the CDR3 is TGTGCCAGCAGCTTACTAGCGGGGGGACGCACAGATACGCAGTATTTT. This sequence encodes CASSLLAGGRTDTQYF.

This chain links TRBV21-1 with TRBJ1-1. TRBV21-1 is flagged as a pseudogene. CDR3 length equals 24 residues. CDR3: CASSKDQDTTGVGIRGIKNTEAFF. CDR3 bases: TGTGCCAGCAGCAAAGACCAGGACACCACCGGAGTAGGAATTCGGGGGATTAAGAACACTGAAGCTTTCTTT.

The chain links TRBV28 to TRBJ1-4, with 8 bases matching TRBD1. Losses at the gene ends were 1 base for V and 14 bases for J; bases not matched to a gene: 12. The CDR3 runs 15 residues. Germline loops: CDR1 MDHEN, CDR2 SYDVKM. The chain's CDR3 is CASSLSGAGGLDLFF. In DNA, the CDR3 is TGTGCCAGCAGTTTATCTGGGGCAGGGGGCTTGGACCTGTTTTTT.

The rearrangement joins TRBV30 to TRBJ2-1; possible D gene TRBD1, 5 bases. V was pared by 2 bases and J by 3 bases, with 14 bases between. CDR1 is GTSNPN, CDR2 SVGIG, per germline (reference sequence). The CDR3 has 15 residues. The CDR3 spells CAWSKGQVSYNEQFF. The CDR3 bases are TGTGCCTGGAGTAAAGGACAAGTAAGCTACAATGAGCAGTTCTTC.

The rearrangement links TRBV4-1 to TRBJ1-2; D call uncertain. Trimming pared 3 bases from V and 8 bases from J, leaving 19 bases between. The germline V gene has CDR1 MGHRA and CDR2 YSYEKL. The CDR3 extends over 15 amino acids. The CDR3 DNA is TGCGCCAGCAGCCAGGTAGACGGCCGATTGCGGGGCTACACCTTC. Residues: CASSQVDGRLRGYTF.

J is TRBJ2-2 and V is TRBV6-6; TRBD2 matches at 11 bases. Trimming at V came to 6 bases and at J to 6 bases, leaving 6 bases not matched to a gene. This CDR3 is 15 amino acids long. Germline CDR1 is MNHNY and CDR2 is SVGAGI (reference sequence). The CDR3 nucleotides read TGTGCCAGCAGCGTAGCGGGAGGGCCTTCCGGGGAGCTGTTTTTT. Its protein is CASSVAGGPSGELFF.

The sample holds one count of this clone. The chain is built from TRBV18 and TRBJ1-5; D gene unclear. CDR1 and CDR2 (germline): KGHSH, LQKENI. The CDR3 runs 15 residues. Trimming removed 3 bases at V and 0 bases at J, with 9 bases between. The CDR3 loop is CASSPDLGSNQPQHF. Written as DNA, the CDR3 is TGTGCCAGCTCACCGGATCTTGGTAGCAATCAGCCCCAGCATTTT. The whole variable domain, filled in from reference TRBV18 and TRBJ1-5, reads NAGVMQNPRHLVRRRGQEARLRCSPMKGHSHVYWYRQLPEEGLKFMVYLQKENIIDESGMPKERFSAEFPKEGPSILRIQQVVRGDSAAYFCASSPDLGSNQPQHFGDGTRLSIL.

This chain joins TRBV29-1 and TRBJ2-5; tentative D call: TRBD1 (5 bases). Germline assignment: CDR1 SQVTM and CDR2 ANQGSEA. The V gene lost 0 bases and the J gene lost 3 bases, with 11 bases spanning the gap. The CDR3 contains 14 residues. CDR3 amino acids: CSVEDRAEEETQYF. DNA for the CDR3: TGCAGCGTTGAAGACAGGGCAGAGGAAGAGACCCAGTACTTC.

This sequence joins TRBV7-9 and TRBJ1-2, with D perhaps TRBD1 (6 bases). The CDR3 is 15 amino acids. Per germline, CDR1 SEHNR and CDR2 FQNEAQ (reference sequence). V lost 2 bases and J 2 bases, leaving 12 bases between the germline ends. CDR3 sequence: CASSLPTGSNYGYTF. In DNA, the CDR3 is TGTGCCAGCAGCTTACCCACAGGGTCAAACTATGGCTACACCTTC.

This sequence joins TRBV2 and TRBJ1-6; 7 positions agree with TRBD1. The CDR3 is 14 residues long. CDR1 and CDR2 from the germline V gene are SNHLY and FYNNEI. V was clipped by 6 bases and J by 6 bases; unmatched bases: 5. CDR3 region: CASREGQLNSPLHF. The CDR3 coding sequence is TGTGCCAGCAGGGAGGGACAGCTTAATTCACCCCTCCACTTT. Filled out from reference TRBV2 and TRBJ1-6, the complete variable domain reads EPEVTQTPSHQVTQMGQEVILRCVPISNHLYFYWYRQILGQKVEFLVSFYNNEISEKSEIFDDQFSVERPDGSNFTLKIRSTKLEDSAMYFCASREGQLNSPLHFGNGTRLTVT.